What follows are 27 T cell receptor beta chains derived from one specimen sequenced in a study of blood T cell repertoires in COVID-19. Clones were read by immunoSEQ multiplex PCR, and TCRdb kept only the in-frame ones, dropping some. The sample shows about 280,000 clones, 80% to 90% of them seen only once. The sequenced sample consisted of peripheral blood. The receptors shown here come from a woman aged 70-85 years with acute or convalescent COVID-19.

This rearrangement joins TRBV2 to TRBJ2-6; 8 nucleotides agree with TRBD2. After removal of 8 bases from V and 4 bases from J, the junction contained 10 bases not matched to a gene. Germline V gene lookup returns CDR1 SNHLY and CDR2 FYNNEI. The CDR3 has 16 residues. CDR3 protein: CASSVAGRSGANVLTF. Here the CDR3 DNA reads TGTGCCAGCTCGGTAGCGGGGAGGTCGGGGGCCAACGTCCTGACTTTC.

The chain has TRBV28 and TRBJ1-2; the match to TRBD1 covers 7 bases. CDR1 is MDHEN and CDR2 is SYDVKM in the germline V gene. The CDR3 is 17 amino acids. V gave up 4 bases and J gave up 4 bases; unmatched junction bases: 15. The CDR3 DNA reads TGTGCCAGCAGTTCTCCCGGGACAGTCTCACGACCCTATGGCTACACCTTC. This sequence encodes CASSSPGTVSRPYGYTF.

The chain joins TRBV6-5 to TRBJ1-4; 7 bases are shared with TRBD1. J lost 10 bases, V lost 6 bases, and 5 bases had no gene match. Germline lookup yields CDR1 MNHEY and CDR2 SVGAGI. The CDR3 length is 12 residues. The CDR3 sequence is CASSPGQLKLFF. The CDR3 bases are TGTGCCAGCAGCCCGGGACAGTTAAAACTGTTTTTT.

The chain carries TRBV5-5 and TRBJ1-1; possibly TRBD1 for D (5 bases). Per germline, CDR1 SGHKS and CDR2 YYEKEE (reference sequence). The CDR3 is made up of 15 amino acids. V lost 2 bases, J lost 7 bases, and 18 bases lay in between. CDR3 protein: CASSFHGPERGEAFF. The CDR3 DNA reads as TGTGCCAGCAGCTTCCACGGCCCTGAAAGGGGTGAAGCTTTCTTT.

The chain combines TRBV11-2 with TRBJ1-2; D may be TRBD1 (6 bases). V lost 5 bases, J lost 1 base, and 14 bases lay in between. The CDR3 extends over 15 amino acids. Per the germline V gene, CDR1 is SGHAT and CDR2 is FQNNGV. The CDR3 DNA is TGTGCCAGCAGCCACGTGAGGGGGGGTAACTATGGCTACACCTTC. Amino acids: CASSHVRGGNYGYTF.

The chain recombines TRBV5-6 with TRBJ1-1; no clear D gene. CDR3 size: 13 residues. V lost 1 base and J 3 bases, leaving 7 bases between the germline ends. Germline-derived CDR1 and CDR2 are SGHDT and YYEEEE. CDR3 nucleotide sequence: TGTGCCAGCAGCTTGCGGGTTGACACTGAAGCTTTCTTT. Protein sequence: CASSLRVDTEAFF. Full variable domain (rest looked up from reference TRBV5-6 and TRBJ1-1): DAGVTQSPTHLIKTRGQQVTLRCSPKSGHDTVSWYQQALGQGPQFIFQYYEEEERQRGNFPDRFSGHQFPNYSSELNVNALLLGDSALYLCASSLRVDTEAFFGQGTRLTVV.

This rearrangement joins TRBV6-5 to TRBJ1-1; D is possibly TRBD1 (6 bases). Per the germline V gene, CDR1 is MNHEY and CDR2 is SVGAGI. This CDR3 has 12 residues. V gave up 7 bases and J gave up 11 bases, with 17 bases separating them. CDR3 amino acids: CASTRGGARAFF. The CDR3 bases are TGTGCCAGCACCCGAGGGGGGGCGCGCGCTTTCTTT.

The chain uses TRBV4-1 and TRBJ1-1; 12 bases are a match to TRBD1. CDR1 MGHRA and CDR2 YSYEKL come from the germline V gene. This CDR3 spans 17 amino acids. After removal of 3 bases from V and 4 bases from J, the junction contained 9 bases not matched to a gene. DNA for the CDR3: TGCGCCAGCAGCCATCGTTTGGGACAGGGGGCGGTCACTGAAGCTTTCTTT. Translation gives CASSHRLGQGAVTEAFF.

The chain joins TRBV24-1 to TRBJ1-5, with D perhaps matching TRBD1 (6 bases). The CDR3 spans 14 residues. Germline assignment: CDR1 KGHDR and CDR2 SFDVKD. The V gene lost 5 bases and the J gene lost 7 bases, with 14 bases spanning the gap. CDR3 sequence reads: CATSGGGQEQPQHF. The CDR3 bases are TGTGCCACCAGTGGGGGGGGCCAGGAACAGCCCCAGCATTTT.

In nucleotides, the CDR3 is TGTGCCAGCTCGCCGCTCAGGGTCCCATCTCAAGCTTTCTTT. This sequence encodes CASSPLRVPSQAFF. V gene TRBV18 combines with J gene TRBJ1-1, with TRBD1 as a possible D gene (5 bases). CDR1 is KGHSH, CDR2 LQKENI, per germline. The CDR3 length is 14 residues. V lost 6 bases, J lost 9 bases, and 20 bases lay in between.

For the CDR3, the DNA is TGTGCCAGCAGCCTCAGGGGTAGGAAAGATACGCAGTATTTT. Its translation is CASSLRGRKDTQYF. This sequence joins TRBV5-5 and TRBJ2-3; possible D gene TRBD1, 6 bases. This CDR3 has 14 amino acids. CDR1 is SGHKS, CDR2 YYEKEE, per germline (reference sequence). Trimming cost V 4 bases and J 5 bases, with 14 bases left between them.

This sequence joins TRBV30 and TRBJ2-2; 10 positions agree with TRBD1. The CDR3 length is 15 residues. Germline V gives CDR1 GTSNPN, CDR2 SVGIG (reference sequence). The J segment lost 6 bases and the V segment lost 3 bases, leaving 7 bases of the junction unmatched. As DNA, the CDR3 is TGTGCCTGGAGCCCGGGACAGGGGACGGCCGGGGAGCTGTTTTTT. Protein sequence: CAWSPGQGTAGELFF.

The CDR3 coding sequence is TGTGCCACCAGGACAGGAATGGCGAGGGAAGCTTTCTTT. This sequence encodes CATRTGMAREAFF. The V and J genes are TRBV10-3 and TRBJ1-1; TRBD1 matches 7 bases. CDR3 length: 13 amino acids. The germline V gene encodes CDR1 ENHRY and CDR2 SYGVKD. The trim removed 10 bases at V and 8 bases at J, leaving 13 bases unmatched.

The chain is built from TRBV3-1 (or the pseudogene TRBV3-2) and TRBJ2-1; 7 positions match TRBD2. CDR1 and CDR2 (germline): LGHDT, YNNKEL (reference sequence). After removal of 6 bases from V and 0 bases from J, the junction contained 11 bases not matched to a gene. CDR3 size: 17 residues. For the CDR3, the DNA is TGTGCCAGCAGACCGACCTACGGGGGGAGCTCCTACAATGAGCAGTTCTTC. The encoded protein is CASRPTYGGSSYNEQFF.

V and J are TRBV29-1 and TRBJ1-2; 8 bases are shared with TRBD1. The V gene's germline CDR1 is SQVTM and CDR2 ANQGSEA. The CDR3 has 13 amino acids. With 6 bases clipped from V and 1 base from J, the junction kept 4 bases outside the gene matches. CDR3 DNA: TGCAGCGTACGGACAGGGAGTAACTATGGCTACACCTTC. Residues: CSVRTGSNYGYTF.

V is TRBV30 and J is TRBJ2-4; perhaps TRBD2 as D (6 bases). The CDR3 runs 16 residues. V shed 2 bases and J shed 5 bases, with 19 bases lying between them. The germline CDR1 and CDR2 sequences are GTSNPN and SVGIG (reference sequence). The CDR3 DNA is TGTGCCTGGAGTACCCCCCGGGGGAGCTTAGAAAACATTCAGTACTTC. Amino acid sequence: CAWSTPRGSLENIQYF.

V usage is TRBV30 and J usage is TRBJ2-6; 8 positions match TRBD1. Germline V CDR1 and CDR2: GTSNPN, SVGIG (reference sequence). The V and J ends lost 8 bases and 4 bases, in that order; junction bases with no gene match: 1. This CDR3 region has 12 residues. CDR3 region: CARDRGANVLTF. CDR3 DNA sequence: TGTGCCCGGGACAGGGGGGCCAACGTCCTGACTTTC.

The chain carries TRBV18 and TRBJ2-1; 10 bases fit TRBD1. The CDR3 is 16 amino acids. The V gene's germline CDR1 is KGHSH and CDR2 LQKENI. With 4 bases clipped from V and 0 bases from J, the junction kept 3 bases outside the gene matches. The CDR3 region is CASSQGQGGSYNEQFF. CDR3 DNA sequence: TGTGCCAGCTCACAAGGACAGGGGGGCTCCTACAATGAGCAGTTCTTC.

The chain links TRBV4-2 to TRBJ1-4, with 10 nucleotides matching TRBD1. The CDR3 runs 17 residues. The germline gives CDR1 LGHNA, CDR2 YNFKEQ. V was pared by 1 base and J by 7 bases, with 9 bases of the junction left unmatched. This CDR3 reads CASSQATGGIPSEKLFF. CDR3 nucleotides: TGTGCCAGCAGCCAAGCGACAGGGGGCATTCCAAGTGAAAAACTGTTTTTT.

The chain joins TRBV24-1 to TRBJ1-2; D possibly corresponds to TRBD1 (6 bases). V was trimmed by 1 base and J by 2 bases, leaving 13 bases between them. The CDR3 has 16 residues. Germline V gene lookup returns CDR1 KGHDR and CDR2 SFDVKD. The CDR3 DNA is TGTGCCACCAGTGATTTCAGGGGCGGATCGAACTATGGCTACACCTTC. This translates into CATSDFRGGSNYGYTF.

CDR3 residues: CASSEPGEKSNYGYTF. The DNA of the CDR3 is TGTGCCAGCAGTGAGCCAGGGGAGAAGAGTAACTATGGCTACACCTTC. The V call is TRBV25-1, the J call TRBJ1-2; possible D gene TRBD1, 6 bases. This CDR3 is 16 amino acids long. CDR1 and CDR2 from the germline V gene are MGHDK and SYGVNS. The V end lost 3 bases, the J end lost 1 base, and 15 bases lay between the germline ends.

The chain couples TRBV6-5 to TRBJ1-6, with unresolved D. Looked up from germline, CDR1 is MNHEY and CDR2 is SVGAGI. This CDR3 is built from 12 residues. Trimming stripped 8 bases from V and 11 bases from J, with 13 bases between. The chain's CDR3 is CASSIGQTPLHF. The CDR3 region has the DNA TGTGCCAGCTCAATTGGGCAGACACCCCTCCACTTT.

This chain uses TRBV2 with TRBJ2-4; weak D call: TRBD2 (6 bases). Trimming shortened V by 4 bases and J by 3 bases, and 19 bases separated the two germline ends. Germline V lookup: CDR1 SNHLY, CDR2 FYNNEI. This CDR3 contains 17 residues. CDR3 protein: CASSVPRREVSKNIQYF. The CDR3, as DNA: TGTGCCAGCAGTGTTCCCAGGAGGGAGGTTAGCAAAAACATTCAGTACTTC.

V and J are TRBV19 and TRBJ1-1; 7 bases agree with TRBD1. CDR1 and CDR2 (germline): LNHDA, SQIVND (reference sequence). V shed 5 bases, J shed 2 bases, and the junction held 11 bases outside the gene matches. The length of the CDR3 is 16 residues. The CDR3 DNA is TGTGCCAGTAGTTCGCTGGGGACAGCGGCAAACACTGAAGCTTTCTTT. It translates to CASSSLGTAANTEAFF.

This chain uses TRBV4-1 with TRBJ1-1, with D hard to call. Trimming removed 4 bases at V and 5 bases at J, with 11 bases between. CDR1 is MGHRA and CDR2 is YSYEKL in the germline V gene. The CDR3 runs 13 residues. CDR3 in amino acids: CASSRNRETEAFF. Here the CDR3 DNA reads TGCGCCAGCAGCCGCAACCGGGAGACTGAAGCTTTCTTT.

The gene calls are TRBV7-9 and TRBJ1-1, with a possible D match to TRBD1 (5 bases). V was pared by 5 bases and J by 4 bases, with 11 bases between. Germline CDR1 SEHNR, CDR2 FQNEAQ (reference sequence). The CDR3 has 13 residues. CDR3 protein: CASSDRGGTEAFF. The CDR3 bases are TGTGCCAGCAGCGACCGCGGGGGCACTGAAGCTTTCTTT.

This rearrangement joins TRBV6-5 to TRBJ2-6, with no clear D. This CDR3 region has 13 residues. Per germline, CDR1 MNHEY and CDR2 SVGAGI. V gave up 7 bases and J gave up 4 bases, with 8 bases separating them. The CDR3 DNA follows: TGTGCCAGCAATCTTCGGGGGGCCAACGTCCTGACTTTC. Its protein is CASNLRGANVLTF.